This TCR beta chain was obtained from a study of T cell repertoires in cytomegalovirus infection. Using its own MiXCR run on the reads, TCRdb lists one record per CDR3 protein. The sample includes some 220,000 distinct CDR3 sequences, 9% to 15% of them seen just once. Notes on the study in general: Ex vivo responses were dominated by HLA-C-restricted CMV-specific TCR beta clonotypes.

Germline values: CDR1 SGHNT, CDR2 YENEEA. The CDR3 has 15 amino acids. V lost 3 bases to trimming and J lost 2 bases, with 8 bases between them. This clonotype was detected ten times or more. As yet, its antigen is unknown. This sequence joins TRBV11-3 and TRBJ1-6, with D maybe TRBD1 (5 bases). The receptor's source is a human donor in good health (CMV status not recorded). Some clones in this sample may be carry-over from other donors' samples. Sequences were obtained from PBMCs. This chain's CDR3 is CASSFGGTYNSPLHF. The CDR3 DNA reads as TGTGCCAGCAGCTTCGGGGGAACCTATAATTCACCCCTCCACTTT.